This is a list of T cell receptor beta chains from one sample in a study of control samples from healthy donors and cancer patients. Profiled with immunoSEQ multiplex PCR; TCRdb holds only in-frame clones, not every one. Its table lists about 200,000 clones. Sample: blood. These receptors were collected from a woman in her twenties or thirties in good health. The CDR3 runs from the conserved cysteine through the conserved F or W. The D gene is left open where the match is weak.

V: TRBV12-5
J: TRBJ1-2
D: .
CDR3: CASGSTRDVNYGYTF
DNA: TGTGCTAGTGGATCTACACGGGACGTGAACTATGGCTACACCTTC

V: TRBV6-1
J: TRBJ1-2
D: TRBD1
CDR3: CASSEWTGPNYGYTF
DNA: TGTGCCAGCAGTGAATGGACAGGGCCTAACTATGGCTACACCTTC

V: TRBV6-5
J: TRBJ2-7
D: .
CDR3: CASSSRQASSYEQYF
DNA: TGTGCCAGCAGCTCCCGACAGGCCTCATCCTACGAGCAGTACTTC

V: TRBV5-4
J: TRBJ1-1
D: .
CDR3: CASSLGNTGMNTEAFF
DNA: TGTGCCAGCAGCTTAGGTAATACAGGGATGAACACTGAAGCTTTCTTT

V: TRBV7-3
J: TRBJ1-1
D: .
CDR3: CASSFIPVREAFF
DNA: TGTGCCAGCAGTTTCATACCCGTAAGGGAAGCTTTCTTT

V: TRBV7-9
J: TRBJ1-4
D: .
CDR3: CASQINEKLFF
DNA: TGTGCCAGCCAGATAAATGAAAAACTGTTTTTT

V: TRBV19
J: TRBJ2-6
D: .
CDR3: CASSPRVGHSGANVLTF
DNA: TGTGCCAGTAGTCCCAGGGTGGGTCACTCTGGGGCCAACGTCCTGACTTTC

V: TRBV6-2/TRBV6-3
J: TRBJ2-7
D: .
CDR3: CASSLPPSYEQYF
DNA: TGTGCCAGCAGTCTCCCGCCCTCCTACGAGCAGTACTTC

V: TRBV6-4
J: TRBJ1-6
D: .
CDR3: CASSNSGVNSPLHF
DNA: TGTGCCAGCAGTAATTCAGGGGTTAATTCACCCCTCCACTTT

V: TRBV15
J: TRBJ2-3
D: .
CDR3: CATSRIGTDTQYF
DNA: TGTGCCACCAGCCGTATTGGGACAGATACGCAGTATTTT

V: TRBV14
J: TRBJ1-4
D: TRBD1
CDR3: CASSQVSSGTGEKLFF
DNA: TGTGCCAGCAGCCAAGTCTCATCGGGGACAGGTGAAAAACTGTTTTTT

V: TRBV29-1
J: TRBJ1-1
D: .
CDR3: CSVKLIAGRAFF
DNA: TGCAGCGTCAAGCTTATTGCAGGGAGGGCTTTCTTT

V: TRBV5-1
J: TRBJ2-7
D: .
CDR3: CASMERTNYEQYF
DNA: TGCGCCAGCATGGAAAGAACGAATTACGAGCAGTACTTC

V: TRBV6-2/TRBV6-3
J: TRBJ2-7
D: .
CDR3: CASSYGQRKTYEQYF
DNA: TGTGCCAGCAGTTACGGCCAGCGAAAAACCTACGAGCAGTACTTC

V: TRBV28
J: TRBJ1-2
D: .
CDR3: CASSLLIGGYTF
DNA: TGTGCCAGCAGTTTACTTATCGGAGGCTACACCTTC

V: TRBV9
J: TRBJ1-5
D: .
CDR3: CASSVGAGSQPQHF
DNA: TGTGCCAGCAGCGTAGGGGCAGGATCTCAGCCCCAGCATTTT

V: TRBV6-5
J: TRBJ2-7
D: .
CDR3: CASSYSRGTYEQYF
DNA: TGTGCCAGCAGTTACTCGAGAGGGACCTACGAGCAGTACTTC

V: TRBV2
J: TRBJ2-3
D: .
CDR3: CASSDAVGQGTDTQYF
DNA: TGTGCCAGCAGTGACGCGGTCGGGCAGGGGACAGATACGCAGTATTTT

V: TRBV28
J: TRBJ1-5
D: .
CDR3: CASSSNRGNFNQPQHF
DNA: TGTGCCAGCAGTTCGAACCGGGGAAACTTCAATCAGCCCCAGCATTTT

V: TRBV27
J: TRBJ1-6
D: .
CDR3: CASSLRVDSPLHF
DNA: TGTGCCAGCAGTTTGAGGGTTGATTCACCCCTCCACTTT

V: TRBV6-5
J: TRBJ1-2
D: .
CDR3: CASSYKMTGGYTF
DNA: TGTGCCAGCAGTTACAAAATGACTGGGGGCTACACCTTC

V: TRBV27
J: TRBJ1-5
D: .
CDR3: CASSLDRSRQPQHF
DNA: TGTGCCAGCAGTTTAGACAGGTCGCGGCAGCCCCAGCATTTT

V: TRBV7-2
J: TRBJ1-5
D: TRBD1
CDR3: CASSLGTADQPQHF
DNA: TGTGCCAGCAGCCTAGGGACAGCCGATCAGCCCCAGCATTTT

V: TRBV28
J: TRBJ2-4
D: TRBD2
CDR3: CASSLAGGPSWSIQYF
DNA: TGTGCCAGCAGCCTAGCGGGGGGGCCGAGTTGGAGCATTCAGTACTTC

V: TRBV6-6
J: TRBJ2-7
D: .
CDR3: CASTLEATYEQYF
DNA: TGTGCCAGCACCTTAGAGGCCACCTACGAGCAGTACTTC

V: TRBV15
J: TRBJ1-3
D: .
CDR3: CATRDSGNTIYF
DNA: TGTGCCACCAGAGACTCTGGAAACACCATATATTTT